A single sample gave rise to the 32 T cell receptor beta chains below, sequenced in a study of blood T cell repertoires in COVID-19. TCRdb's copy holds only in-frame clones and misses some; the assay was immunoSEQ multiplex PCR. The table lists about 320,000 clones, about 84% of them singletons, with about 1.6% in the top ten. Input material: peripheral blood. Source of these receptors: a woman in her forties or fifties with acute or convalescent COVID-19.

The chain joins TRBV9 to TRBJ2-5; D is ambiguous. The CDR3 has 13 amino acids. Germline-derived CDR1 and CDR2 are SGDLS and YYNGEE. V dropped 0 bases and J dropped 5 bases, with 8 bases sitting between them. The CDR3 loop reads CASSVGSLETQYF. The CDR3 bases are TGTGCCAGCAGCGTAGGCAGTTTGGAGACCCAGTACTTC.

By sample share, this clone is medium-sized. The rearrangement links TRBV7-6 to TRBJ2-7; TRBD2 matches at 10 bases. Germline V CDR1 and CDR2: SGHVS, FNYEAQ. This CDR3 has 17 residues. V lost 5 bases, J lost 2 bases, and 12 bases stayed unmatched. The CDR3 loop is CASSPPYILAGAYEQYF. CDR3 DNA: TGTGCCAGCAGCCCGCCTTACATCCTAGCGGGAGCCTACGAGCAGTACTTC.

A few counts support this clone. The rearrangement links TRBV7-9 to TRBJ2-5; possibly TRBD2 for D (5 bases). The germline CDR1 and CDR2 sequences are SEHNR and FQNEAQ (reference sequence). The CDR3 loop spans 14 amino acids. The V gene lost 5 bases and the J gene lost 4 bases, with 14 bases spanning the gap. Here the CDR3 reads CASSPHKAGETQYF. The CDR3 bases are TGTGCCAGCAGCCCCCACAAGGCGGGAGAGACCCAGTACTTC.

As DNA, the CDR3 is TGTGCCAGCAGCCCAAATCCAATCGGGGGCGAGCAGTACTTC. This sequence encodes CASSPNPIGGEQYF. This chain links TRBV9 with TRBJ2-7, with D maybe TRBD2 (6 bases). Between the trimmed V and J ends, which lost 4 bases and 6 bases, there was a span of 17 bases. The CDR3 extends over 14 amino acids. The germline CDR1 and CDR2 sequences are SGDLS and YYNGEE.

V gene TRBV19 combines with J gene TRBJ2-7; maybe TRBD1 (5 bases). The CDR3 runs 14 residues. The V and J ends lost 1 base and 3 bases respectively, with 10 bases between them. Germline assignment: CDR1 LNHDA and CDR2 SQIVND (reference sequence). This CDR3 is CASSIARDGYEQYF. CDR3 sequence (DNA): TGTGCCAGTAGTATAGCCAGGGATGGCTACGAGCAGTACTTC.

The V and J genes are TRBV7-2 and TRBJ1-1; 8 bases align to TRBD1. Germline V gene lookup returns CDR1 SGHTA and CDR2 FQGNSA. V shed 5 bases, J shed 8 bases, and the junction held 10 bases outside the gene matches. The CDR3 runs to 14 residues. CDR3 coding DNA: TGTGCCAGCAGCGCCCGACAGGGGAGAAGGGAAGCTTTCTTT. Translated: CASSARQGRREAFF.

The V call is TRBV7-9, the J call TRBJ1-5; no clear D. Trimming removed 3 bases at V and 0 bases at J, with 18 bases between. Germline V lookup: CDR1 SEHNR, CDR2 FQNEAQ (reference sequence). CDR3 length: 18 residues. The CDR3 loop reads CASSFLSFRFSSNQPQHF. The CDR3 DNA reads TGTGCCAGCAGCTTTTTGTCTTTCAGATTTTCTAGCAATCAGCCCCAGCATTTT.

In this sample, this clone turned up a few times. V gene TRBV5-1 combines with J gene TRBJ1-1, with a possible D match to TRBD1 (5 bases). V lost 4 bases to trimming and J lost 3 bases, with 19 bases between them. Looked up from germline, CDR1 is SGHRS and CDR2 is YFSETQ. CDR3 size: 16 residues. CDR3 amino acids: CASSPDPYGGDTEAFF. The CDR3 DNA sequence: TGCGCCAGCAGCCCCGATCCCTACGGAGGGGACACTGAAGCTTTCTTT.

The chain joins TRBV5-8 to TRBJ2-7; 7 nucleotides line up with TRBD2. The CDR3 sequence is 15 residues long. Germline loops: CDR1 SGHTS, CDR2 YDEGEE. Germline trimming cut 1 base from V and 0 bases from J; bases unmatched to any gene: 4. In DNA form, the CDR3 reads TGTGCCAGCAGCTTGACTGGCGGGAGCTCCTACGAGCAGTACTTC. Its translation: CASSLTGGSSYEQYF.

The CDR3 DNA reads as TGTGCCAGCTCACCACCGCGGGGGACAGGGGTCTCTGGAAACACCATATATTTT. It yields the protein CASSPPRGTGVSGNTIYF. The chain joins TRBV18 to TRBJ1-3; TRBD1 agrees at 10 bases. Germline CDR1 KGHSH, CDR2 LQKENI. CDR3 length equals 18 residues. J gave up 0 bases and V 0 bases, and 5 bases lay outside the gene matches.

This chain links TRBV6-5 with TRBJ2-5; possible D gene TRBD2, 5 bases. CDR3 length: 14 amino acids. Germline loops: CDR1 MNHEY, CDR2 SVGAGI. Trimming took 7 bases from V and 1 from J, leaving 13 bases between them. The CDR3 DNA sequence: TGTGCCAGCAACCCGACTACATCCCAAGAGACCCAGTACTTC. This encodes CASNPTTSQETQYF.

The CDR3: CASSLGANNEQFF. DNA for the CDR3: TGTGCCAGCTCACTGGGGGCCAACAATGAGCAGTTCTTC. The chain recombines TRBV18 with TRBJ2-1; tentatively, D is TRBD1 (6 bases). The CDR3 consists of 13 residues. Trimming took off 4 bases at V and 5 bases at J, with 9 bases between the two ends. In germline, CDR1 is KGHSH, CDR2 LQKENI.

The chain uses TRBV28 and TRBJ2-7; D is perhaps TRBD2 (6 bases). The CDR3 spans 16 residues. CDR1 is MDHEN and CDR2 is SYDVKM in the germline V gene. V was pared by 7 bases and J by 4 bases, with 23 bases between. The CDR3: CASKKGGAGLYYEQYF. The CDR3 coding sequence is TGTGCCAGCAAAAAAGGAGGGGCGGGACTCTATTACGAGCAGTACTTC.

J is TRBJ1-4 and V is TRBV18; D might be TRBD1 (6 bases). The CDR3 loop spans 16 amino acids. V dropped 4 bases and J dropped 4 bases, with 16 bases sitting between them. Germline CDR1 and CDR2: KGHSH and LQKENI. Written as DNA, the CDR3 is TGTGCCAGCTCACTCACTCACAGGGTAAATAATGAAAAACTGTTTTTT. This sequence encodes CASSLTHRVNNEKLFF.

This chain connects TRBV6-5 to TRBJ1-2; the D gene is possibly TRBD1 (5 bases). The germline V gene encodes CDR1 MNHEY and CDR2 SVGAGI. V lost 6 bases to trimming and J lost 4 bases, with 15 bases between them. The length of the CDR3 is 14 residues. CDR3 coding DNA: TGTGCCAGCAGGAAGGGACTGCTTATCTATGGCTACACCTTC. Residues: CASRKGLLIYGYTF.

The table lists this clone with a count of one. The J gene is TRBJ2-3, the V gene TRBV4-3; 9 positions agree with TRBD2. Looked up from germline, CDR1 is LGHNA and CDR2 is YSLEER. Germline trimming cut 4 bases from V and 4 bases from J; bases unmatched to any gene: 9. This CDR3 contains 16 residues. In DNA, the CDR3 is TGCGCCAGCAGCCGCGGGAGGGCCGGGTCATCAGATACGCAGTATTTT. Amino acids: CASSRGRAGSSDTQYF.

The gene calls are TRBV4-3 and TRBJ2-3; 9 bases agree with TRBD1. Per the germline V gene, CDR1 is LGHNA and CDR2 is YSLEER. CDR3 length: 15 amino acids. V shed 0 bases and J 6 bases; nucleotides not matched to a gene: 4. CDR3 DNA: TGCGCCAGCAGCCAAGAAGGACAGGGGTTGGATACGCAGTATTTT. This encodes CASSQEGQGLDTQYF.

This clone was observed once. The chain is built from TRBV12-3 or TRBV12-4 and TRBJ1-2; possible D gene TRBD1, 6 bases. CDR3 length: 13 amino acids. Trimming removed 7 bases at V and 8 bases at J, with 17 bases between. CDR3 nucleotide sequence: TGTGCCAGCAACCTCCGGGACAACACCGGCTACACCTTC. Encoded protein: CASNLRDNTGYTF.

The chain has TRBV28 and TRBJ2-7; 9 bases line up with TRBD1. The CDR3 is 15 residues long. V was pared by 4 bases and J by 3 bases, with 7 bases of the junction left unmatched. The germline CDR1 and CDR2 sequences are MDHEN and SYDVKM. The CDR3 is CASSSRQGDSYEQYF. The CDR3, as DNA: TGTGCCAGCAGTTCCCGACAGGGGGACAGCTACGAGCAGTACTTC.

This clone was detected once. The chain joins TRBV4-1 to TRBJ2-1, with TRBD2 matching over 7 bases. This CDR3 is 13 amino acids long. Germline V gives CDR1 MGHRA, CDR2 YSYEKL. V dropped 3 bases and J dropped 9; count of bases not matched to a gene: 5. CDR3: CASSQTSYREQFF. Written as DNA, the CDR3 is TGCGCCAGCAGCCAGACTAGCTATCGTGAGCAGTTCTTC.

The chain joins TRBV2 to TRBJ1-1, with D possibly being TRBD1 (5 bases). Trimming removed 5 bases at V and 5 bases at J, with 12 bases between. Germline CDR1 is SNHLY and CDR2 is FYNNEI. The CDR3 contains 13 residues. The CDR3 loop is CASSWTGGTEAFF. The CDR3 nucleotides are TGTGCCAGCAGTTGGACGGGGGGGACTGAAGCTTTCTTT. Full variable domain (remainder filled in from reference TRBV2 and TRBJ1-1): EPEVTQTPSHQVTQMGQEVILRCVPISNHLYFYWYRQILGQKVEFLVSFYNNEISEKSEIFDDQFSVERPDGSNFTLKIRSTKLEDSAMYFCASSWTGGTEAFFGQGTRLTVV.

This clone was counted once. J is TRBJ2-1 and V is TRBV9, with 7 bases fitting TRBD2. The germline V gene encodes CDR1 SGDLS and CDR2 YYNGEE. The CDR3 has 16 residues. With 0 bases clipped from V and 0 bases from J, the junction kept 3 bases outside the gene matches. CDR3 DNA sequence: TGTGCCAGCAGCGTAGGGACTAGTCCCTCCTACAATGAGCAGTTCTTC. Encoded protein: CASSVGTSPSYNEQFF.

The gene calls are TRBV7-8 and TRBJ2-5; TRBD2 matches 7 bases. Losses at the gene ends were 1 base for V and 1 base for J; bases not matched to a gene: 6. This CDR3 comprises 16 residues. Germline CDR1 SGHVS, CDR2 FQNEAQ. CDR3 nucleotide sequence: TGTGCCAGCAGCTTAGGGCTAGCGGAACTCCAAGAGACCCAGTACTTC. It codes for CASSLGLAELQETQYF.

Concerning this clone: Other nucleotide sequences from this sample produce the same CDR3. This chain joins TRBV12-3 or TRBV12-4 and TRBJ2-7; D may be TRBD1 (6 bases). Deletions cut 2 bases from V and 7 bases from J, with 6 bases between. The CDR3 totals 11 residues. CDR3 nucleotide sequence: TGTGCCAGCAGTTTAAGGGGGGAGCAGTACTTC. This encodes CASSLRGEQYF.

The chain uses TRBV13 and TRBJ1-1; D may be TRBD1 (6 bases). CDR1 and CDR2 from the germline V gene are PRHDT and FYEKMQ (reference sequence). Trimming cost V 6 bases and J 0 bases, with 14 bases left between them. The CDR3 has 15 amino acids. The CDR3 DNA sequence: TGTGCCAGCAGACCTTCGACAGGCATGAACACTGAAGCTTTCTTT. It is translated as CASRPSTGMNTEAFF. The full variable domain, rest sourced from reference TRBV13 and TRBJ1-1, is AAGVIQSPRHLIKEKRETATLKCYPIPRHDTVYWYQQGPGQDPQFLISFYEKMQSDKGSIPDRFSAQQFSDYHSELNMSSLELGDSALYFCASRPSTGMNTEAFFGQGTRLTVV.

The chain is built from TRBV10-3 and TRBJ2-7; 13 bases agree with TRBD2. Germline V gives CDR1 ENHRY, CDR2 SYGVKD. V was clipped by 6 bases and J by 0 bases; unmatched bases: 5. The CDR3 is 16 amino acids. In DNA form, the CDR3 reads TGTGCCATCAGCGGACTAGCGGGAGCGAGCTCCTACGAGCAGTACTTC. It encodes CAISGLAGASSYEQYF.

The chain recombines TRBV29-1 with TRBJ1-4; TRBD1 agrees at 9 bases. Trimming took 4 bases from V and 7 from J; bases not matched to a gene: 13. Per the germline V gene, CDR1 is SQVTM and CDR2 is ANQGSEA. The CDR3 extends over 16 amino acids. CDR3 sequence reads: CSVVMRQGVYGEKLFF. DNA of the CDR3: TGCAGCGTTGTAATGAGACAGGGGGTTTACGGTGAAAAACTGTTTTTT.

CDR3: CASSEDIAAITDTQYF. Written as DNA, the CDR3 is TGTGCCAGCAGCGAGGATATAGCGGCGATCACAGATACGCAGTATTTT. The chain recombines TRBV9 with TRBJ2-3; D perhaps matches TRBD2 (6 bases). Trimming removed 3 bases from V and 2 bases from J, with 16 bases in between. The CDR3 spans 16 residues. Per germline, CDR1 SGDLS and CDR2 YYNGEE. Supplemented by reference TRBV9 and TRBJ2-3, the full variable domain reads DSGVTQTPKHLITATGQRVTLRCSPRSGDLSVYWYQQSLDQGLQFLIQYYNGEERAKGNILERFSAQQFPDLHSELNLSSLELGDSALYFCASSEDIAAITDTQYFGPGTRLTVL.

The chain joins TRBV4-2 to TRBJ2-2, with TRBD1 matching over 8 bases. The V gene's germline CDR1 is LGHNA and CDR2 YNFKEQ. The J segment lost 2 bases and the V segment lost 2 bases, leaving 7 bases of the junction unmatched. This CDR3 has 17 amino acids. CDR3 sequence reads: CASSQFPGTGNTGELFF. The DNA for the CDR3 is TGTGCCAGCAGCCAATTCCCTGGGACAGGAAACACCGGGGAGCTGTTTTTT.

This clone was detected once. The V gene is TRBV2, the J gene TRBJ2-1, with D tentatively TRBD1 (5 bases). Germline loops: CDR1 SNHLY, CDR2 FYNNEI. This CDR3 spans 16 amino acids. The V gene lost 1 base and the J gene lost 4 bases, with 14 bases spanning the gap. CDR3 residues: CASSEDRPESYNEQFF. CDR3 DNA: TGTGCCAGCAGTGAAGACAGGCCCGAGTCTTACAATGAGCAGTTCTTC.

V usage is TRBV6-5 and J usage is TRBJ1-5, with D uncertain. Germline assignment: CDR1 MNHEY and CDR2 SVGAGI. Trimming pared 8 bases from V and 3 bases from J, leaving 14 bases between. The CDR3 is 14 amino acids. The CDR3 nucleotides are TGTGCCAGCGGAGCGGGCCTCTACAATCAGCCCCAGCATTTT. As protein: CASGAGLYNQPQHF.

This chain joins TRBV30 and TRBJ1-6, with 7 bases aligning to TRBD1. Germline V gene data show CDR1 as GTSNPN and CDR2 as SVGIG (reference sequence). The CDR3 consists of 13 residues. V gave up 5 bases and J gave up 6 bases; unmatched junction bases: 4. CDR3 residues: CAWVGQTNSPLHF. The CDR3 DNA sequence: TGTGCCTGGGTGGGACAGACTAATTCACCCCTCCACTTT.